What follows are 10 T cell receptor beta chains derived from one specimen sequenced in a study of blood T cells in healthy people across ages. The use of a sample-barcoded 5' primer and a J-beta primer mix characterized a second PCR of 7 to 11 cycles. TCRdb reprocessed the 5' RACE reads with MiXCR, giving one entry per CDR3 protein. The table has about 830,000 distinct CDR3 sequences, 58% seen once. The sample was blood. These TCRs come from a man between 25 and 39 years old in good health.

The gene calls are TRBV4-2 and TRBJ2-3; D remains ambiguous. This CDR3 is built from 16 residues. Germline-derived CDR1 and CDR2 are LGHNA and YNFKEQ. V lost 1 base and J 1 base, leaving 12 bases between the germline ends. CDR3 sequence: CASSQVLDGGTDTQYF. In DNA form, the CDR3 reads TGTGCCAGCAGCCAAGTGCTGGACGGAGGCACAGATACGCAGTATTTT.

The chain has TRBV20-1 and TRBJ2-5; tentative D call: TRBD2 (6 bases). Trimming took 7 bases from V and 2 from J, leaving 17 bases between them. The CDR3 sequence is 14 residues long. Germline CDR1 and CDR2: DFQATT and SNEGSKA (reference sequence). CDR3 bases: TGCAGTGTTGAGACCCGGGACTCACAAGAGACCCAGTACTTC. Amino acids: CSVETRDSQETQYF.

In nucleotides, the CDR3 is TGCGCCAGCAGCCATGAGGGGAGGGGACAAATAGGTGTTACGCAGTATTTT. Translation gives CASSHEGRGQIGVTQYF. The chain combines TRBV4-3 with TRBJ2-3; D possibly corresponds to TRBD2 (7 bases). Germline loops: CDR1 LGHNA, CDR2 YSLEER. V was clipped by 3 bases and J by 8 bases, with 24 bases between them. The CDR3 has 17 residues.

This sequence joins TRBV7-3 and TRBJ2-3; 8 nucleotides match TRBD2. The germline gives CDR1 SGHTA, CDR2 FQGTGA. The ends lost 1 base at V and 5 bases at J; junction bases unmatched: 8. The CDR3 sequence is 16 residues long. The CDR3 DNA reads TGTGCCAGCAGCTTAAGTGGGACTAGGGATCTAGATACGCAGTATTTT. Residues: CASSLSGTRDLDTQYF. The entire variable domain, with the rest obtained from reference TRBV7-3 and TRBJ2-3, is as follows: GAGVSQTPSNKVTEKGKYVELRCDPISGHTALYWYRQSLGQGPEFLIYFQGTGAADDSGLPNDRFFAVRPEGSVSTLKIQRTERGDSAVYLCASSLSGTRDLDTQYFGPGTRLTVL.

The chain joins TRBV5-1 to TRBJ2-7, with D perhaps TRBD1 (5 bases). Judging by the DNA end, TRBJ2-5 fits better; the J call may be wrong. CDR1 and CDR2 from the germline V gene are SGHRS and YFSETQ. The CDR3 is 15 residues long. This CDR3 reads CASSLAGHPEETQYF. The DNA for the CDR3 is TGCGCCAGCAGCTTGGCTGGACATCCCGAAGAGACCCAGTACTTC.

This chain uses TRBV7-6 with TRBJ1-2, with a tentative D call TRBD1 (5 bases). The CDR3 has 16 residues. V dropped 5 bases and J dropped 1 base, with 17 bases sitting between them. Germline assignment: CDR1 SGHVS and CDR2 FNYEAQ. This CDR3 reads CASSPDGQEYNYGYTF. The CDR3 DNA sequence: TGTGCCAGCAGCCCGGACGGACAAGAATATAACTATGGCTACACCTTC.

The chain carries TRBV4-3 and TRBJ2-3, with D possibly being TRBD2 (6 bases). Trimming left V 4 bases short and J 7 bases short, with 21 bases between. Germline V CDR1 and CDR2: LGHNA, YSLEER. This CDR3 region has 16 residues. CDR3 sequence (DNA): TGCGCCAGCAGCCTACGACTAGTCGGCCAGGGCCATACGCAGTATTTT. Its protein product is CASSLRLVGQGHTQYF.

The chain uses TRBV9 and TRBJ2-3; 8 bases match TRBD2. The trim removed 4 bases at V and 4 bases at J, leaving 11 bases unmatched. Germline lookup yields CDR1 SGDLS and CDR2 YYNGEE. The CDR3 has 16 amino acids. The CDR3 loop reads CASSNELADPSDTQYF. The CDR3, as DNA: TGTGCCAGCAGCAACGAACTAGCGGATCCATCAGATACGCAGTATTTT.

This clonotype showed up many times. This rearrangement joins TRBV2 to TRBJ1-1; a weak D match, TRBD1 (5 bases). CDR3 length: 15 residues. Germline values: CDR1 SNHLY, CDR2 FYNNEI. V gave up 7 bases and J gave up 2 bases, with 17 bases separating them. Written as DNA, the CDR3 is TGTGCCAGCACCCCATTGGGACCGGTAAACACTGAAGCTTTCTTT. This translates into CASTPLGPVNTEAFF.

This sequence joins TRBV15 and TRBJ2-5; 7 bases fit TRBD2. Trimming removed 3 bases from V and 11 bases from J; junction bases left unmatched: 18. Germline CDR1 LNHNV, CDR2 YYDKDF (reference sequence). CDR3 length equals 16 residues. CDR3 loop: CATSSQEAGSYNEQYF. The CDR3 DNA sequence: TGTGCCACCAGCAGTCAGGAAGCGGGATCCTACAATGAGCAGTACTTC.